Included here is one TCR beta chain sequence, with context. Its target is not known. Vbeta (60) and Jbeta (13) primers were used in the PCR. Sequencing was performed with immunoSEQ multiplex PCR; in TCRdb, only in-frame clones are kept and a portion is missing. The repertoire holds some 220,000 clones, with more than 70% as singletons. Trimming removed 0 bases from V and 1 base from J, with 11 bases in between. The CDR3 length is 16 residues. Germline CDR1 is SGDLS and CDR2 is YYNGEE. These data originate in a study of cytomegalovirus exposure and HLA in healthy donors. Points from the study as a whole: It was reported that TCR beta sequences correctly inferred the HLA-A and HLA-B alleles for most subjects.

The source of this sequence is a boy aged 10-17 years in good health and CMV-seronegative. Sequencing input: PBMCs. This chain links TRBV9 with TRBJ2-1; D possibly corresponds to TRBD1 (6 bases). The CDR3 DNA reads TGTGCCAGCAGCGTAGCTACAGGGTATTCCTACAATGAGCAGTTCTTC. Amino acids: CASSVATGYSYNEQFF.